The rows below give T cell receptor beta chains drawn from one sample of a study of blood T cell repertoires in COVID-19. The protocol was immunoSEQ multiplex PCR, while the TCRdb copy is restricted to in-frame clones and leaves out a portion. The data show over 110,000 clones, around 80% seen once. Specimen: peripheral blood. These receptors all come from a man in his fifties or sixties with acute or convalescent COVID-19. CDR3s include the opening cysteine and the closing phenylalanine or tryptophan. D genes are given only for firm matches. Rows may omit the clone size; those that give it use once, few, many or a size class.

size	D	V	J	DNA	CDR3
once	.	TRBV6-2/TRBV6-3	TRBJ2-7	TGTGCCAGCAGTTACGTGGTTGCGAGCTCCTACGAGCAGTACTTC	CASSYVVASSYEQYF
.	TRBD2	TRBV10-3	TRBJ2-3	TGTGCCACCAGTCAAGCGGGAGGGCTCGGGGGGAACACAGATACGCAGTATTTT	CATSQAGGLGGNTDTQYF
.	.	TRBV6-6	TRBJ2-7	TGTGCCAGCAGCTTAGGGGCAGCGAGCGAGCAGTACTTC	CASSLGAASEQYF
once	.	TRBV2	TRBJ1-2	TGTGCCAGCAGTCTCAGGCGCGATGTGGGCTACACCTTC	CASSLRRDVGYTF
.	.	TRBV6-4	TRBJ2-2	TGTGCCAGCAGTCTCCGAACCGGGGGCGGGGAGCTGTTTTTT	CASSLRTGGGELFF
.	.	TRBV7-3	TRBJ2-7	TGTGCCAGCAGCTTAATTGCTTACTCCGAGCAGTACTTC	CASSLIAYSEQYF
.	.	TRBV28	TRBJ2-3	TGTGCCAGCAGTCACGCGGATACGCAGTATTTT	CASSHADTQYF
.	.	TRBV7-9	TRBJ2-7	TGTGCCAGCAGCCTATCCTACGAGCAGTACTTC	CASSLSYEQYF
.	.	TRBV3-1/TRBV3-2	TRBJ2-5	TGTGCCAGCAGCCAAGATCGAGTCGGGACCCAGTACTTC	CASSQDRVGTQYF
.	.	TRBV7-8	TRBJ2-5	TGTGCCAGCAGTTACGACAGGCCCCCGCTAGCGACCCAGTACTTC	CASSYDRPPLATQYF
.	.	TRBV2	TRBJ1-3	TGTGCCAGCTTACTCTCTGGAAACACCATATATTTT	CASLLSGNTIYF
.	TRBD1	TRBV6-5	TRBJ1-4	TGTGCCAGCAGTCCAGGACAGGGATCGGAAAAACTGTTTTTT	CASSPGQGSEKLFF
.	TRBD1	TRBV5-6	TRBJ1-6	TGTGCCAGCAGCTTGGGACAGGGATCTAATTCACCCCTCCACTTT	CASSLGQGSNSPLHF
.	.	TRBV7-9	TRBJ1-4	TGTGCCAGCAGCTTATTGAGCTTTGAAAAACTGTTTTTT	CASSLLSFEKLFF
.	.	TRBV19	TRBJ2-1	TGTGCCAGTAGTATGGTGAGGGTCCTCTACTACAATGAGCAGTTCTTC	CASSMVRVLYYNEQFF
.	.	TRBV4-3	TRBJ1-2	TGCGCCAGCAGCCAAGCTTCAGGGCGCGGCTACACCTTC	CASSQASGRGYTF
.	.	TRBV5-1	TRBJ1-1	TGCGCCAGCAAATTACAGGCGGCGGTGAACACTGAAGCTTTCTTT	CASKLQAAVNTEAFF
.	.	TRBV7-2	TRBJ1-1	TGTGCCAGCAGAGTCACGGCAGGGCCTGAAGCTTTCTTT	CASRVTAGPEAFF
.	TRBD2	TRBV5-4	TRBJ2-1	TGTGCCAGCAGGGTCTTAGCGGGAGGGTTCGGTGAGCAGTTCTTC	CASRVLAGGFGEQFF
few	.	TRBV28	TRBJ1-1	TGTGCCAGCTGGGGACAAAGGTCTGAAGCTTTCTTT	CASWGQRSEAFF
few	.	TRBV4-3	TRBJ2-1	TGCGCCAGCAGCCTCGACAGAGGGGTAGGACTAATGGGGAATGAGCAGTTCTTC	CASSLDRGVGLMGNEQFF
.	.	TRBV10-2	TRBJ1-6	TGCGCCAGCAGTGATCCTCTTGCGCCCCTCCACTTT	CASSDPLAPLHF
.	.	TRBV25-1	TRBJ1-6	TGTGCCAGCAGTGATGTAAGGGGTTCACCCCTCCACTTT	CASSDVRGSPLHF
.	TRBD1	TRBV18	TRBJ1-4	TGTGCCAGCTCTCCTCAAAACAGGGGCCCAAATGAAAAACTGTTTTTT	CASSPQNRGPNEKLFF
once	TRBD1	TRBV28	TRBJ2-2	TGTGCCACCCTTCGGGGGGACAGGGGCGCGACCGGGGAGCTGTTTTTT	CATLRGDRGATGELFF
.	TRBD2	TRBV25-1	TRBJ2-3	TGTGCCAGCACGAGCGGGACTAGCGGATCCTCAGATACGCAGTATTTT	CASTSGTSGSSDTQYF
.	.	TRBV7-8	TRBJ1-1	TGTGCCAGCACCCGGACAGAAACAACAGCTTTCTTT	CASTRTETTAFF
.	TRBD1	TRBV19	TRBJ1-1	TGTGCCAGTAGTATAGATTGGGACAGGAACACTGAAGCTTTCTTT	CASSIDWDRNTEAFF
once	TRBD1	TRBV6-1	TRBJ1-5	TGTGCCAGCAGTGGCCTGAACAGGGGGCGAGATCAGCCCCAGCATTTT	CASSGLNRGRDQPQHF
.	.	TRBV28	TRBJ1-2	TGTGCCAGCACCGCAGAGGTGGATGGCTACACCTTC	CASTAEVDGYTF
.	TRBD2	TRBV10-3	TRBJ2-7	TGTGCCATCAGTTCGACTAGCGGTCCATACGAGCAGTACTTC	CAISSTSGPYEQYF
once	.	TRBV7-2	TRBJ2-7	TGTGCCAGCAGCTCGTCGCTGGGCCTAGCGACCTACGAGCAGTACTTC	CASSSSLGLATYEQYF
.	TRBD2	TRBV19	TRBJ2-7	TGTGCCAGTAGTATAGATTGGCGTCTAGCGGGCTACGAGCAGTACTTC	CASSIDWRLAGYEQYF
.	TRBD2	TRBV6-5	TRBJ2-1	TGTGCCAGCAGCCTTGTTAGCGGGAACTACAATGAGCAGTTCTTC	CASSLVSGNYNEQFF
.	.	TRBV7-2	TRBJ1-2	TGTGCCAGCAGCCCGAGTCGGGTTAACTATGGCTACACCTTC	CASSPSRVNYGYTF
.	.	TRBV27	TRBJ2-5	TGTGCCAGCAGTGAAACGGGAGTTTCAGAGACCCAGTACTTC	CASSETGVSETQYF
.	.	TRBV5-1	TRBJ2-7	TGCGCCAGCAGCCCGGGCCCCGACAGCTACGAGCAGTACTTC	CASSPGPDSYEQYF